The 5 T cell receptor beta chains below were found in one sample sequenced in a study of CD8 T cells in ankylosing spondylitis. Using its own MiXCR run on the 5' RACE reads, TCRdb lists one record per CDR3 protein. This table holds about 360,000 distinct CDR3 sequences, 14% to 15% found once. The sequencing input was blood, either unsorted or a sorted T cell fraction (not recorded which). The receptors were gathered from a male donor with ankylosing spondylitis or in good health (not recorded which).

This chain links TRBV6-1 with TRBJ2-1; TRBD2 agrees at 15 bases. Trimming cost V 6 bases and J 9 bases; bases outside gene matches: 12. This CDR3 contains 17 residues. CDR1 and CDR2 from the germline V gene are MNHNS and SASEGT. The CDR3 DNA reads TGTGCCAGCAGAAGAACTCCGGGACTAGCGGGAGGAGGTGAGCAGTTCTTC. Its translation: CASRRTPGLAGGGEQFF.

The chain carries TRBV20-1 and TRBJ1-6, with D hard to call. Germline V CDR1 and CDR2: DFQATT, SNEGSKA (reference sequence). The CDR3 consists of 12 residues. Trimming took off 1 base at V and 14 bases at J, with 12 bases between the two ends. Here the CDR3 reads CSARGSGRSLHF. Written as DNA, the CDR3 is TGCAGTGCTAGAGGATCCGGGCGATCCCTCCACTTT.

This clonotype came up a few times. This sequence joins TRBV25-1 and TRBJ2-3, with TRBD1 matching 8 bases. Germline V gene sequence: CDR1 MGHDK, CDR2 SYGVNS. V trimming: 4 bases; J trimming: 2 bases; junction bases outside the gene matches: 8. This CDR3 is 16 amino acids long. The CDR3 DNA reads TGTGCCAGCAGTGGGTCACAGGGGGTTTACACAGATACGCAGTATTTT. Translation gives CASSGSQGVYTDTQYF.

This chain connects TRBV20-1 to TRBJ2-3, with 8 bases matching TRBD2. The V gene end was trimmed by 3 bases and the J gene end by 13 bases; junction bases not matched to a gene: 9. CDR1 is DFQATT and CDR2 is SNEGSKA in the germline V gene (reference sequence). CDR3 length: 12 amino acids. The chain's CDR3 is CSASGRGVPEYF. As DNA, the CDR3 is TGCAGTGCTAGTGGGCGGGGGGTCCCCGAGTATTTT.

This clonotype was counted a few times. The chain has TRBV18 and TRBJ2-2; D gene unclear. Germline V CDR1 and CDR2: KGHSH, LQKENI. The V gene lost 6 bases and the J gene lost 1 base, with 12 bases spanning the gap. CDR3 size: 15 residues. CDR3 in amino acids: CASSLLSMNTGELFF. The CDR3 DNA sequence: TGTGCCAGCTCTCTACTGTCGATGAACACCGGGGAGCTGTTTTTT.